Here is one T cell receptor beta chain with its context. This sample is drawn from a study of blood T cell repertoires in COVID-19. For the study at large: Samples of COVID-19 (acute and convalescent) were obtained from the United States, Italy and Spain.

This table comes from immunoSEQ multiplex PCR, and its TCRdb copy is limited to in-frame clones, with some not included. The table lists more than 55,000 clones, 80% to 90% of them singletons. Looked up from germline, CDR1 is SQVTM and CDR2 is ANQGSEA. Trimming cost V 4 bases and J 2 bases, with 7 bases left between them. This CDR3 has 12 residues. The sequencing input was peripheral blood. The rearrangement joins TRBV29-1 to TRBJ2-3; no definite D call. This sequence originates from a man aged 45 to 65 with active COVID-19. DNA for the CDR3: TGCAGCGTTGCTTCCTCCACAGATACGCAGTATTTT. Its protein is CSVASSTDTQYF.